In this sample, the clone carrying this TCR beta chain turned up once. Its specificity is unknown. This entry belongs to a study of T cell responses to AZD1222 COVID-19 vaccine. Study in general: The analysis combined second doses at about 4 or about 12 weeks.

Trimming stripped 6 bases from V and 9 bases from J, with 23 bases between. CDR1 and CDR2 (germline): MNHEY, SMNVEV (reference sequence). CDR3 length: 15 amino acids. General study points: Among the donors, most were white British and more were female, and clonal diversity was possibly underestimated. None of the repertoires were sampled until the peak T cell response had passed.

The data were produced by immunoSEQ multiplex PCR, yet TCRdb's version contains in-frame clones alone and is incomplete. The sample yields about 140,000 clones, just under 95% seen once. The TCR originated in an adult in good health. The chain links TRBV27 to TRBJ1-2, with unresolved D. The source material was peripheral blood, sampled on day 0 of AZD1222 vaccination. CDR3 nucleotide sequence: TGTGCCAGCAGGGAAATGTCCGGGAACGGCGTAAGCTACACCTTC. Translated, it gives CASREMSGNGVSYTF.